The entry that follows covers one T cell receptor (beta chain) sequence. Its target antigen remains unknown. The input lacks base qualities; no much larger clone sits a single base away. The sample originates from a study of blood T cell repertoires in COVID-19 (dated by TCRdb to between 2020 and 2021). Study-level background: Collaborator samples came from the United States, Italy and Spain and covered acute and convalescent phases of COVID-19. The material from the prospective study consisted of cDNA or gDNA derived from T cells, B-cell-depleted T cells, or PBMCs. Deeply sampled blood TCRbeta repertoires from subjects exposed to, actively infected with, or recovered from COVID-19 were included in the dataset. The repertoires were released in a freely available public database meant as a resource for research on the immune response to SARS-CoV-2. Samples were obtained from the ongoing ImmuneRACE study (first 160 participants) and from some 1,300 subjects provided by 6 global collaborators. A de-identified subject ID, COVID-19 status, age in years and sex were almost always included in the sample metadata. Where available, HLA class I and class II types were taken from metadata supplied by the sample provider and were not determined by assay-based typing. Broader findings and caveats from the paper: The quantity of clinical and demographic metadata differed by source and by participant and was supplied without curation.

Whole blood was collected in K2EDTA tubes by collaborating institutions according to the institutions' own protocols. For TCRbeta analysis, collaborators shipped samples in one of three forms: frozen whole blood, isolated PBMCs, or DNA extracted from either of those sample types. TCRbeta CDR3 regions were amplified from genomic DNA using the immunoSEQ Assay, a bias-controlled multiplex PCR. The authors' pipeline ran thus. The number of nucleated cells in each sample was estimated by amplification of reference gene primers within the assay. To quantify the absolute abundance of each unique TCRbeta CDR3 rearrangement, sequence reads were collapsed and filtered. For each sample, productive Simpson clonality was calculated as the square root of Simpson's diversity index across productive rearrangements. Not all clones reach the TCRdb copy of this immuneACCESS table, which keeps in-frame sequences only. Checked studies attribute under half of the gap to unresolved V genes and leave the rest unexplained. V and J calls and clone size are those listed in that table; D and trimming were worked out from the DNA. This sample comprises about 65,000 clones, approximately 93% of them detected only once. Jointly, the top ten make up 2.9% of the sample.

CDR3 length: 14 amino acids, cysteine to phenylalanine. The kept DNA is CDR3 alone, 42 bases in frame from the first base. Sequences SGHRS (CDR1) and YFSETQ (CDR2) are obtained from the germline V gene. Germline trimming amounts to 2 bases on V and 2 bases on J, with 1 as the count of junction bases outside the gene matches. The source material was peripheral blood. Here the chain combines TRBV5-1 and TRBJ2-5; the junction holds 9 bases that match TRBD1. This clonotype originated in a man between 70 and 80 years old with active COVID-19. The sequence in DNA is TGCGCCAGCAGCTTCGACAGGGGGCAAGAGACCCAGTACTTC. The translation is CASSFDRGQETQYF.